A selection of T cell receptor beta chains follows, all from one sample in a study of T cells in Graves' hyperthyroidism and ophthalmopathy. TCRdb processed the multiplex PCR reads anew with MiXCR; each CDR3 protein has one entry. The table has about 52,000 distinct CDR3 sequences, 48% seen once. Material for sequencing was blood. The origin of the receptors is a woman in her forties or fifties with Graves' ophthalmopathy. The CDR3 runs from the conserved cysteine through the conserved F or W. The order of the fields is D gene, V gene, clone size, J gene, CDR3 DNA, CDR3 protein. D genes are given only for firm matches. Only part of the rows carry a size: once, few, many, or a class if the clone is expanded.

NA	TRBV6-1	NA	TRBJ1-2	TGTGCCAGCATAATTTTGGGTGTTGGAGGCTACACCTTC	CASIILGVGGYTF
TRBD2	TRBV5-8	many	TRBJ2-7	TGTGCCAGCAGCGGAGGACTAGCGGGTTTCTACGAGCAGTACTTC	CASSGGLAGFYEQYF
TRBD2	TRBV19	NA	TRBJ2-1	TGTGCCAGTACCCTCGGGCTAGCGGGGGCCAATGAGCAGTTCTTC	CASTLGLAGANEQFF
TRBD1	TRBV20-1	NA	TRBJ1-2	TGCAGTGCTACAGGACAGGTCTCCTATGGCTACACCTTC	CSATGQVSYGYTF
TRBD2	TRBV10-3	many	TRBJ2-5	TGTGCCATCAGTGAGCGTCAGGGAGGGTTAGAGACCCAGTACTTC	CAISERQGGLETQYF
NA	TRBV7-3	NA	TRBJ2-3	TGTGCCAGCAGTCCGCGCCATCAGGGGTGGAAAGATACGCAGTATTTT	CASSPRHQGWKDTQYF
NA	TRBV20-1	NA	TRBJ2-3	TGCAGTGCCTTTCCCGGACAGGGTTGGCGGGAGGGTGAAACAGATACGCAGTATTTT	CSAFPGQGWREGETDTQYF
NA	TRBV15	once	TRBJ2-5	TGTGCCACCAGCAGAGAACTACCAGGGCTTCGGGACTTCCAAGAGACCCAGTACTTC	CATSRELPGLRDFQETQYF
NA	TRBV19	NA	TRBJ2-6	TGTGCCAGTATCGCCTCCTCTGGGGCCAACGTCCTGACTTTC	CASIASSGANVLTF
TRBD2	TRBV15	NA	TRBJ2-1	TGTGCCACCAGCAGGATAAGCGGGAGCTCCTACAATGAGCAGTTCTTC	CATSRISGSSYNEQFF
TRBD1	TRBV2	NA	TRBJ1-6	TGTGCCAGCAGTGACCCCGGGACAGGGGAGAATTCACCCCTCCACTTT	CASSDPGTGENSPLHF
TRBD1	TRBV5-1	many	TRBJ1-2	TGCGCCAGCAGCACCCAGGGGGCCGAAGGCTACACCTTC	CASSTQGAEGYTF
NA	TRBV15	medium-sized	TRBJ2-3	TGTGCCACCAGCAGAGATGCAGCGACTAAGGATACGCAGTATTTT	CATSRDAATKDTQYF
NA	TRBV14	NA	TRBJ2-7	TGTGCCAGCAGCCAAGAGTTAGGCAGTTCCTACGAGCAGTACTTC	CASSQELGSSYEQYF
TRBD1	TRBV29-1	few	TRBJ2-1	TGCAGCGTCGGTGATTACCGGGACAGGGGCATTAATGAGCAGTTCTTC	CSVGDYRDRGINEQFF
NA	TRBV2	NA	TRBJ2-6	TGTGCCAGCAGTGACTTAGGACTTATGATTAGCTCTGGGGCCAACGTCCTGACTTTC	CASSDLGLMISSGANVLTF
TRBD1	TRBV2	NA	TRBJ1-2	TGTGCCAGCAGTGTCGAGGGGGCGGGCGGCTACACCTTC	CASSVEGAGGYTF
TRBD1	TRBV7-9	NA	TRBJ2-1	TGTGCCAGCAGCTCCCCGGGACAGGGGGCGGATGAGCAGTTCTTC	CASSSPGQGADEQFF
NA	TRBV14	NA	TRBJ2-7	TGTGCCAGCTCACCAGAGCGGAGCTCCTACGAGCAGTACTTC	CASSPERSSYEQYF
NA	TRBV20-1	NA	TRBJ2-7	TGCAGTGCTGGAATAGCGGCCTACGAGCAGTGCTTC	CSAGIAAYEQCF
NA	TRBV9	NA	TRBJ2-7	TGTGCCAGCACAAATCCTCACGTGCAATACTTC	CASTNPHVQYF
TRBD2	TRBV10-2	many	TRBJ2-1	TGCGCCAGCAGCGGACTAGCTGTAAACAATGAGCAGTTCTTC	CASSGLAVNNEQFF
TRBD2	TRBV12-3/TRBV12-4	many	TRBJ2-7	TGTGCCAGCCAGCGGGACTCCTACGAGCAGTACTTC	CASQRDSYEQYF
NA	TRBV7-6	NA	TRBJ2-3	TGTGCCAGCAGACCCGTTGAGGCCACAGATACGCAGTATTTT	CASRPVEATDTQYF
TRBD2	TRBV19	many	TRBJ2-5	TGTGCCAGTAGTCCACAGACTAGCGGGGGTGAGACCCAGTACTTC	CASSPQTSGGETQYF
TRBD2	TRBV9	many	TRBJ2-1	TGTGCCAGCAGCGTAGCTTTGCTAGCGGGAAGTTTGTTCTTC	CASSVALLAGSLFF
TRBD2	TRBV9	NA	TRBJ2-1	TGTGCCAGCAGCGTAGGGGGGGGGGATGAGCAGTTCTTC	CASSVGGGDEQFF
TRBD2	TRBV2	NA	TRBJ2-5	TGTGCCAGCAGTGAGACTAGCGGGGTGGAGACCCAGTACTTC	CASSETSGVETQYF
TRBD2	TRBV7-2	many	TRBJ2-4	TGTGCCAGCAGCTTAACGTCGGGACTAGTTCAGTACTTC	CASSLTSGLVQYF
NA	TRBV20-1	many	TRBJ2-3	TGCAGTGCCGGGTTCGGGGGTGCAGATACGCAGTATTTT	CSAGFGGADTQYF
NA	TRBV20-1	NA	TRBJ1-2	TGCAGTGCTGTCGGGGCTAGCGGCTATGGCTACACCTTC	CSAVGASGYGYTF
NA	TRBV28	few	TRBJ1-2	TGTGCCAGCAGCAGGGGCGCGGATATAGGGTATGGCTACACCTTC	CASSRGADIGYGYTF
NA	TRBV3-1	many	TRBJ1-5	TGTGCCAGCAGCCAAGGTTTCAATCAGCCCCAGCATTTT	CASSQGFNQPQHF
TRBD1	TRBV7-2	once	TRBJ2-7	TGTGCCAGCAGTCCGGGACAGGGGGTCTCGGACTACGAGCAGTACTTC	CASSPGQGVSDYEQYF
NA	TRBV20-1	many	TRBJ2-3	TGCAGTGCCAACACAGAGACCTACTCCCGCACAGATACGCAGTATTTT	CSANTETYSRTDTQYF
TRBD1	TRBV10-1	NA	TRBJ2-5	TGTGCCTGGAGTGTAGGCGGGGGGGACAGGGGGCAAGAGACCCAGTACTTC	CAWSVGGGDRGQETQYF
TRBD1	TRBV4-1	many	TRBJ2-7	TGCGCCAGCAGCCAAGTGGGGACAGGAGAGCAGTACTTC	CASSQVGTGEQYF
NA	TRBV9	many	TRBJ1-3	TGTGCCAGCACGCCTTCATCAGCTGGAAACACCATATATTTT	CASTPSSAGNTIYF
NA	TRBV19	NA	TRBJ2-3	TGTGCCACGAGAAGGGGGAGCACCGGGGGGACTTATACGCAGTATTTT	CATRRGSTGGTYTQYF
TRBD2	TRBV9	NA	TRBJ2-1	TGTGCCAGCAGCGTCGGGGGAGGGAGGAATGAGCAGTTCTTC	CASSVGGGRNEQFF
NA	TRBV7-2	NA	TRBJ2-7	TGTGCCAGCAGCTTAGGGACTGCCTACGAGCAGTACTTC	CASSLGTAYEQYF